This T cell receptor beta chain was recorded in a study of blood T cell repertoires in COVID-19. Study background: Material from acute and convalescent COVID-19 was sourced from the United States, Italy and Spain. From T cells, B-cell-depleted T cells, or PBMCs came the material, which was cDNA or gDNA.

As processed by the authors: Nucleated cell number was recorded as an estimate derived from reference gene primer amplification. TCRdb keeps only in-frame clones here, not all; method: immunoSEQ multiplex PCR. V and J calls and clone size are as listed in that table; D and trimming were resolved from the DNA. The profile covers around 45,000 clones, with 85% to 90% appearing a single time and 7.5% to 10% taken by the ten largest. The CDR3 consists of 15 residues. Trimming shortened V by 1 base and J by 0 bases, and 11 bases separated the two germline ends. Germline V gene sequence: CDR1 SGDLS, CDR2 YYNGEE.

Sequencing was carried out using peripheral blood. The TCR sequence derives from a human donor in a cohort sampled during active COVID-19. The chain uses TRBV9 and TRBJ2-7; tentative D call: TRBD2 (6 bases). The CDR3 loop is CASSVSGRSSYEQYF. In DNA form, the CDR3 reads TGTGCCAGCAGCGTATCGGGGAGGAGCTCCTACGAGCAGTACTTC.